This T cell receptor beta chain was observed in a study of cytomegalovirus exposure and HLA in healthy donors. General study results and limits: Listed as cytomegalovirus-associated were 150 or so TCR beta chains.

Germline values: CDR1 SNHLY, CDR2 FYNNEI. The length of the CDR3 is 13 residues. V dropped 6 bases and J dropped 12 bases, with 15 bases sitting between them. This clone was observed at least ten times. Antigen unknown. The assay was immunoSEQ multiplex PCR, and TCRdb's table has in-frame clones only and misses some. This table has approximately 98,000 clones, about 85% appearing once. The chain combines TRBV2 with TRBJ1-6; TRBD1 is a possible D gene (6 bases). The receptor's source is a woman younger than 35 in good health and CMV-seronegative. Sequenced input: PBMCs. The CDR3 reads CASRDSPKGPLHF. CDR3 nucleotides: TGTGCCAGCAGGGACAGCCCGAAGGGACCCCTCCACTTT.